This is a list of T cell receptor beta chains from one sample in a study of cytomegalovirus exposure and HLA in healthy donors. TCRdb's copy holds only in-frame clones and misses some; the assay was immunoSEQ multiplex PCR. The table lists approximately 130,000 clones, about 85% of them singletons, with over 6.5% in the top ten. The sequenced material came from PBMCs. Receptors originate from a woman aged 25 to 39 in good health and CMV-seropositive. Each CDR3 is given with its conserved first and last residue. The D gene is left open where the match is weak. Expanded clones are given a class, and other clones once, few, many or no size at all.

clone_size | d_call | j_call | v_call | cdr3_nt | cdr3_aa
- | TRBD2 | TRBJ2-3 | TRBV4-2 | TGTGCCAGCAGCCATGGACCGGCTAGCGGCTACACAGATACGCAGTATTTT | CASSHGPASGYTDTQYF
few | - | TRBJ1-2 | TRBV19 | TGTGCCAGTAGTGCTACCGGGACACCAAACTATGGCTACACCTTC | CASSATGTPNYGYTF
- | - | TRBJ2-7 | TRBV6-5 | TGTGCCAGCAGTTACCGTGGGGGACTTCCCTACGAGCAGTACTTC | CASSYRGGLPYEQYF
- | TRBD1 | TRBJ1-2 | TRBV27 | TGTGCCAGCAGTCTTTGGACAGGGGATGGCTACACCTTC | CASSLWTGDGYTF
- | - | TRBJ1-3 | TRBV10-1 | TGCGCCAGTTCGGGGACACCAAACTCTGGAAACACCATATATTTT | CASSGTPNSGNTIYF
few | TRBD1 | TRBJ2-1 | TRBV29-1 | TGCAGCGGGGGACAGGGGTACAATGAGCAGTTCTTC | CSGGQGYNEQFF
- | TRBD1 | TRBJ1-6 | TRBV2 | TGTGCCAGCAGTGAAGAGGGAGGGGCAGGGGGCAGGTATAATTCACCCCTCCACTTT | CASSEEGGAGGRYNSPLHF
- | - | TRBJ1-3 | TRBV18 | TGTGCCAGCTCACGGACAGAGTTAGACACCATATATTTT | CASSRTELDTIYF
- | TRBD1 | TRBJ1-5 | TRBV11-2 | TGTGCCAGCAGCTTAGGCTCCGGGACAGGGGTAGATCAGCCCCAGCATTTT | CASSLGSGTGVDQPQHF
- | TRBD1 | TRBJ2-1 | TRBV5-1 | TGCGCCAGCAGCTTGGGGGGACAGGGGGCATCAGATGAGCAGTTCTTC | CASSLGGQGASDEQFF
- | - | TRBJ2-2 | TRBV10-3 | TGTGCCATCAGTGAAGCGGCCCTCACCGGGGAGCTGTTTTTT | CAISEAALTGELFF
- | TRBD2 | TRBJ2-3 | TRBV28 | TGTGCCAGCAGTTTATATGCGGGAGTGGGTGCAGATACGCAGTATTTT | CASSLYAGVGADTQYF
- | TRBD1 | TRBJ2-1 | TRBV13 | TGTGCCAGCAGCCCGCGTGGGACAGTCTACAATGAGCAGTTCTTC | CASSPRGTVYNEQFF
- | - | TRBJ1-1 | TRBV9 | TGTGCCAGCAGCGTGGGGGCCACCTATATGAACACTGAAGCTTTCTTT | CASSVGATYMNTEAFF
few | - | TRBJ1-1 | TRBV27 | TGTGCCAGCAGTTTAAGGCGGGTCAGTGGGAGCACTGAAGCTTTCTTT | CASSLRRVSGSTEAFF
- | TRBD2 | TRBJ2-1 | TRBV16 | TGTGCCAGCAGCCTTAGCGGGAGGGCCTACAATGAGCAGTTCTTC | CASSLSGRAYNEQFF
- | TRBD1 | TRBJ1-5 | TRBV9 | TGTGCCAGCAGCGTAGAGGCAGGGGGGATTCCCCAGCATTTT | CASSVEAGGIPQHF
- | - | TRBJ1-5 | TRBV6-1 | TGTGCCAGCATCCCGGGATTCAGCAATCAGCCCCAGCATTTT | CASIPGFSNQPQHF
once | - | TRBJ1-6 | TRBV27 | TGTGCCAGCAGTTTAGGAGGGGCCAGTATGTATTCACCCCTCCACTTT | CASSLGGASMYSPLHF
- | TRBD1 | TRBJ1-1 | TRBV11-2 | TGTGCCAGCAGCCCGCTCCGGGACAGGCCCTTCGGCACTGAAGCTTTCTTT | CASSPLRDRPFGTEAFF
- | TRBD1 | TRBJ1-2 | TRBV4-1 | TGCGCCAGCAGCCAAGGCGGGGGGACAGGGACGTTTGGCTACACCTTC | CASSQGGGTGTFGYTF
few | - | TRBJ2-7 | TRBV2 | TGTGCCAGCAACCTTGGACAGACCTACGAGCAGTACTTC | CASNLGQTYEQYF
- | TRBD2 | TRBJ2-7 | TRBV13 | TGTGCCAGCAGCCGGGGGGGGTGGGGTACCGCCTACGAGCAGTACTTC | CASSRGGWGTAYEQYF
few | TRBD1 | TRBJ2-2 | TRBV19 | TGTGCCAGTAGTATAGCTTATGGACAGGGGACGGGCGCCGGGGAGCTGTTTTTT | CASSIAYGQGTGAGELFF
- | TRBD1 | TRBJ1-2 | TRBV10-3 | TGTGCCATCAGTTTCGGACAGGGGGATGGCTACACCTTC | CAISFGQGDGYTF
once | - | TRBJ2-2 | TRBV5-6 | TGTGCCAGCAGCTTGCTGGGGGCAGGGGAGCTGTTTTTT | CASSLLGAGELFF
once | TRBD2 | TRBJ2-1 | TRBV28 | TGTGCCAGCAGTTCCGGGGGGGGGCTATCCTACAATGAGCAGTTCTTC | CASSSGGGLSYNEQFF
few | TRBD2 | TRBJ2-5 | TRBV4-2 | TGTGCCAGCAGCCCCCAGACGGGGGGGTTCCAAGAGACCCAGTACTTC | CASSPQTGGFQETQYF
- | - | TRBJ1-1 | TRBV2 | TGTGCCAGTTCCCTAGTGGGGGCCATGAACACTGAAGCTTTCTTT | CASSLVGAMNTEAFF
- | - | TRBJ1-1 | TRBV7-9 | TGTGCCAGCAGCTTACCCACAGACAGCTTGAACACTGAAGCTTTCTTT | CASSLPTDSLNTEAFF
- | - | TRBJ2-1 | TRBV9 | TGTGCCAGCAGCGTAATCAGCCGAGGGGAGCAGTTCTTC | CASSVISRGEQFF
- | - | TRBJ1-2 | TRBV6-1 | TGTGCCAGCACCGGGGGGAGGATTAATGGCTACACCTTC | CASTGGRINGYTF
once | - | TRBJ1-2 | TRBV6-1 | TGTGCCAGCAGTGAATTCCGGTCGGGCTACACCTTC | CASSEFRSGYTF
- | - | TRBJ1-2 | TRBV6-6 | TGTGCCAGCAGGGATACAGGGAGCTATGGCTACACCTTC | CASRDTGSYGYTF
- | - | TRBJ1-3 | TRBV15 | TGTGCCACCGGACGGGACTCTGGAAACACCATATATTTT | CATGRDSGNTIYF
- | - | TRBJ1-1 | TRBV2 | TGTGCCAGCAGTGAACCGCGGGCCACTGAAGCTTTCTTT | CASSEPRATEAFF
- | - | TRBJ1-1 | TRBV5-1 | TGCGCCAGCAGCCCGGGGAGGGCAGGTTTATATGCTGAAGCTTTCTTT | CASSPGRAGLYAEAFF
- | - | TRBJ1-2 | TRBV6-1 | TGTGCCAGCAGGGGAGGGGCTAACTATGGCTACACCTTC | CASRGGANYGYTF
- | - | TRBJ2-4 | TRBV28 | TGTGCCAGCAGTTCGCCCCGTGAGGTACCAAACATTCAGTACTTC | CASSSPREVPNIQYF
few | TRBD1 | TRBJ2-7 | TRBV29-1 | TGCAGCGGGCGCCGGGGGACAGGGGGCACCTACGAGCAGTACTTC | CSGRRGTGGTYEQYF
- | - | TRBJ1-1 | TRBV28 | TGTGCCAGCAGTCCGAACACAGGGAACACTGAAGCTTTCTTT | CASSPNTGNTEAFF
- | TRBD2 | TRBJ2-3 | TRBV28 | TGTGCCAGCAGTTCACTAGCGGGGTTCACAGATACGCAGTATTTT | CASSSLAGFTDTQYF
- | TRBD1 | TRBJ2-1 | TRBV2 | TGTGCCAGCACCCCCAGGGGGACATACAATGAGCAGTTCTTC | CASTPRGTYNEQFF
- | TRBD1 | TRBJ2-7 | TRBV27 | TGTGCCAGCAGTTTATCTTCAGGGGGTTCCTACGAGCAGTACTTC | CASSLSSGGSYEQYF
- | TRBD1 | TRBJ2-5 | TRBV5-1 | TGCGCCAGCAGCTCACGGACAGGGTGGGGGGAGACCCAGTACTTC | CASSSRTGWGETQYF
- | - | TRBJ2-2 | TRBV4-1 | TGCGCCAGCAGCCAGAGCATCTTTCTCCTTTCAGGTATTGCCGGGGAGCTGTTTTTT | CASSQSIFLLSGIAGELFF
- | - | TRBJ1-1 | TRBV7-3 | TGTGCCAGCAGCTTAGAGGGGGTGGGTGAAGCTTTCTTT | CASSLEGVGEAFF
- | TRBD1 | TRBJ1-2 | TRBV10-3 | TGTGCCACCAATCGCCTGGGACAGGGTCGAGGCTACACCTTC | CATNRLGQGRGYTF
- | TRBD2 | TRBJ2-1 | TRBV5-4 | TGTGCCAGCAGCCCAGGGGGGACTAGCAGCTACAATGAGCAGTTCTTC | CASSPGGTSSYNEQFF